This T cell receptor (beta chain) is drawn from a study of untreated major depressive disorder. Patients scored at least 18 on the Hamilton Depression Scale with DSM-IV major depression. Among patients, depression was moderate to severe. Typically roughly 95% of enriched cells were CD4+. Details on this clone: Its antigen is currently unknown.

Study results and caveats: Depressed patients' CD4+ T cells carried increased TRBV05-01 (Vbeta 5.1) usage versus control CD4+ T cells. TRBV25-01 and TRBV02-01 usage differences were not statistically significant.

Germline trimming cut 5 bases from V and 9 bases from J; bases unmatched to any gene: 7. Germline lookup yields CDR1 MNHEY and CDR2 SMNVEV (reference sequence). The CDR3 is 13 amino acids. Clones were sequenced by immunoSEQ multiplex PCR, and TCRdb holds only the in-frame ones, with some missing. The sample holds roughly 13,000 clones, around 90% seen once. The chain has TRBV27 and TRBJ2-4; 7 bases are shared with TRBD2. This TCR was recovered from a man younger than 45 with major depressive disorder. The sample taken for sequencing was CD4+ T cells from PBMCs. The DNA for the CDR3 is TGTGCCAGCAGTACCCAGTCGGGGGGCATTCAGTACTTC. This encodes CASSTQSGGIQYF.